This TCR beta chain was captured in a study of T cell responses to AZD1222 COVID-19 vaccine. Study-level findings and limits: White British ancestry dominated among donors, who included more females, and clonal diversity was possibly underestimated. Two AZD1222 doses significantly raised spike-specific TCR breadth and depth over controls. Across spike, vaccine-associated CD4 TCRs were found, dominant at 160-218 and 743-854.

V lost 2 bases to trimming and J lost 5 bases, with 6 bases between them. CDR3 length: 12 amino acids. CDR1 and CDR2 (germline): SEHNR, FQNEAQ (reference sequence). Libraries were prepared by immunoSEQ multiplex PCR; TCRdb keeps only in-frame clonotypes and omits some of them. Found here are around 200,000 clones, about 93% of them singletons; the top ten hold 0.8% to 1.3%. On this clone: The antigen remains unidentified.

The sample here was peripheral blood, taken 28 days after the second dose of the MenACWY control vaccine. The chain uses TRBV7-9 and TRBJ1-2; no reliable D call. The source is an adult who received the MenACWY meningococcal vaccine as a control. CDR3 nucleotide sequence: TGTGCCAGCAGCTTAAACGAGTATGGCTACACCTTC. Translating it yields CASSLNEYGYTF.